This T cell receptor beta chain comes out of a study of T-cell reconstitution after alpha-beta-depleted transplantation in children (dated by TCRdb to between 2015 and 2016). Regarding the complete study: Using TCR repertoire profiling, the study quantitatively followed how T-cell immune reconstitution unfolded in children after TCRalphabeta/CD19-depleted allogeneic hematopoietic cell transplantation.

This clonotype was picked up many times. Its specific antigen is unknown. Base qualities are missing; no much larger clone stands one base away. CDR1 SSHAT and CDR2 FNYEAQ are derived from the germline V gene (reference sequence). The CDR3 starts with the cysteine, ends with the phenylalanine, and has 18 residues. Just the 54-base CDR3 DNA is kept, in frame starting at base 1. V has 1 base trimmed and J has 1 base trimmed; junction bases matching no gene number 7. Preparation of the library involved PCR. Sequenced on an Illumina HiSeq 2500. To normalize quantification of the TCRbeta repertoire, the TCR libraries were built with molecular barcoding that relied on unique molecular identifiers. The raw public data were reprocessed by TCRdb itself: fastp quality trimming at Q25, MiXCR clonotype calling, in-frame beta chains only. When rows share a CDR3 protein, they turn into one entry using the most common DNA and genes. This sample has under 300,000 distinct CDR3 sequences in its table, and about 9.9% of those were observed once. Clones ranked in the top ten supply about a quarter of the sample.

Findings and caveats that apply to the study as a whole: The apparently early recovery of alphabetaT-cell counts about two months after transplant reportedly depended on only several hundred rapidly expanded clones that came from non-depleted graft cells. Over the following months the frequencies of hyperexpanded clones went down, and after one year T-cell counts and TCRbeta diversity were mostly credited to newly produced T cells. In some patients, the high TCRbeta diversity seen at day 60 was put down to recipient T cells and intrathymic progenitors that had survived conditioning.

What this sample's treatment or condition label stands for: allogeneic hematopoietic cell transplantation with graft depleted of TCRalphabeta T cells and CD19 B cells. Transplant recipients were children who received TCRalphabeta/CD19-depleted allogeneic hematopoietic cell grafts. This specimen consisted of peripheral blood, obtained 180 days after TCRalphabeta/CD19-depleted stem cell transplant. The rearrangement joined TRBV7-7 to TRBJ2-1; 10 junctional bases match TRBD2. The TCR was taken from a male patient aged 2 to 9 who had a stem cell transplant for chronic granulomatous disease, so the T cells may come from the graft donor. The nucleotide sequence is given as TGTGCCAGCAGCTTAGGCCATCCTAGCGGGAGTTCCTACAATGAGCAGTTCTTC. Protein translation: CASSLGHPSGSSYNEQFF.